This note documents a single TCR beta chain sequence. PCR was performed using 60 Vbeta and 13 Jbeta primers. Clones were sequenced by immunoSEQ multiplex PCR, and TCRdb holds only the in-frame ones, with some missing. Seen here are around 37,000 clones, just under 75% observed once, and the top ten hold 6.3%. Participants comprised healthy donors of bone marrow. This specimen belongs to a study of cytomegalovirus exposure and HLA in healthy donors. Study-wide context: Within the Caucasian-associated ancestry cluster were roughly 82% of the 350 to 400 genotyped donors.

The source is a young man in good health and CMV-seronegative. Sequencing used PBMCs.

The CDR3 DNA sequence: TGTGCCAGCACCCGGGGCGGGAGCTCCTACAATGAGCAGTTCTTC. This gives the protein CASTRGGSSYNEQFF. The genes are TRBV7-2 and TRBJ2-1; 7 positions match TRBD2. There are 15 residues in the CDR3. The germline CDR1 and CDR2 sequences are SGHTA and FQGNSA. Losses at the gene ends were 7 bases for V and 0 bases for J; bases not matched to a gene: 6.